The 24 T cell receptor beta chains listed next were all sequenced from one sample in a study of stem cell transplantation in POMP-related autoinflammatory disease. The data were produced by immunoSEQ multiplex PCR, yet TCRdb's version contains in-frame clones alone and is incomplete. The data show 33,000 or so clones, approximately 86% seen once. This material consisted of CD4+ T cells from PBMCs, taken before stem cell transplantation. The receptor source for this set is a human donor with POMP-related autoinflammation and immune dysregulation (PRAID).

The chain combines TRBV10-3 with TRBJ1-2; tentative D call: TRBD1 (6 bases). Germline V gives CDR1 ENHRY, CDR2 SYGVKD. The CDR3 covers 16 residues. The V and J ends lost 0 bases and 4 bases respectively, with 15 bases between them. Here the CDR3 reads CAISESMRQDGYGYTF. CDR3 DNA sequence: TGTGCCATCAGTGAGTCGATGAGACAGGACGGCTATGGCTACACCTTC.

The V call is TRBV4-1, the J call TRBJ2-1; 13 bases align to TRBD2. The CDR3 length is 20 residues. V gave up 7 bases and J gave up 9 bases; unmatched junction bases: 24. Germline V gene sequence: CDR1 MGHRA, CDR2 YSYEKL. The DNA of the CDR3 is TGCGCCAGCAACCACAAAGCCAAGAGTCCCGGACTAGCGGGAGCAAGTGAGCAGTTCTTC. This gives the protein CASNHKAKSPGLAGASEQFF.

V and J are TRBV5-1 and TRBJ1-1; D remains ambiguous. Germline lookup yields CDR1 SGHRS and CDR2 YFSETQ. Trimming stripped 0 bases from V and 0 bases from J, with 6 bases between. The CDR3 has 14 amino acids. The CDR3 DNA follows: TGCGCCAGCAGCTTGGCCGCCGTGAACACTGAAGCTTTCTTT. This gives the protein CASSLAAVNTEAFF.

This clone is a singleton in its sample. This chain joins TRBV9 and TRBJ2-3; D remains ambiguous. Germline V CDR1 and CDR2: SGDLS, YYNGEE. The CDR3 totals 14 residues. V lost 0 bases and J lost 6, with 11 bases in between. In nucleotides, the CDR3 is TGTGCCAGCAGCGTAGAGCAGGCCCCGGATACGCAGTATTTT. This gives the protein CASSVEQAPDTQYF.

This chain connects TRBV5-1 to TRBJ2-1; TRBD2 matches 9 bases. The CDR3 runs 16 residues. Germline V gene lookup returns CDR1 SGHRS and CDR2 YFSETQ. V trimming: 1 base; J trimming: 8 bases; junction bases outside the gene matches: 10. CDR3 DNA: TGCGCCAGCAGCTTGATAGCGGGAGTCTCCGGCCATGAGCAGTTCTTC. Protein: CASSLIAGVSGHEQFF.

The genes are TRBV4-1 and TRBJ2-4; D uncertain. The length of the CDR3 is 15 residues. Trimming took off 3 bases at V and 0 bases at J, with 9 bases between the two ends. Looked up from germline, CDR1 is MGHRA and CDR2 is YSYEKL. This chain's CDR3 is CASSHTQLAKNIQYF. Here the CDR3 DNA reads TGCGCCAGCAGCCACACCCAGCTAGCCAAAAACATTCAGTACTTC.

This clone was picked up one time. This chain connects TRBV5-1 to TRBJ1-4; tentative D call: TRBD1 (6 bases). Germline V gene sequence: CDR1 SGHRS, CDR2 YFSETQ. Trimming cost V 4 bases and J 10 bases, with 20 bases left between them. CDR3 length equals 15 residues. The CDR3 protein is CASSQIQGTPGKLFF. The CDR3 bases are TGCGCCAGCAGCCAAATACAGGGCACCCCAGGAAAACTGTTTTTT.

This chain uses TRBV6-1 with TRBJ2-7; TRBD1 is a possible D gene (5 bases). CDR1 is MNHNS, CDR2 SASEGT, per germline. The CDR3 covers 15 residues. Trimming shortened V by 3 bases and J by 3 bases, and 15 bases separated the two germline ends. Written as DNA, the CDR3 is TGTGCCAGCAGTGAGATCAGGGTGAATTACTACGAGCAGTACTTC. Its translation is CASSEIRVNYYEQYF.

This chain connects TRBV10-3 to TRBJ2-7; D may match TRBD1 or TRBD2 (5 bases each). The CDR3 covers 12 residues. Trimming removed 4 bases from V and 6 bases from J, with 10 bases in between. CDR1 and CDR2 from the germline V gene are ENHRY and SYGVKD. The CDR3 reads CAISVSGSEQYF. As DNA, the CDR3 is TGTGCCATCAGTGTATCAGGGAGCGAGCAGTACTTC.

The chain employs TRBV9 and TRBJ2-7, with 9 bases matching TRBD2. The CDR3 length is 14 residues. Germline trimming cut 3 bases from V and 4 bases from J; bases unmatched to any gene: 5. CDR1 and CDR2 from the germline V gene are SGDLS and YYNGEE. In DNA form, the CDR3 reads TGTGCCAGCAGCGCCAGCGGGGGGAGATACGAGCAGTACTTC. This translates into CASSASGGRYEQYF.

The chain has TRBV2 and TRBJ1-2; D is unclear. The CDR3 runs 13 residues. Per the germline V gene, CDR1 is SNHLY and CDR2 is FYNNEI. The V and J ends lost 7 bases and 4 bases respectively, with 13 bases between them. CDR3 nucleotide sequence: TGTGCCAGCAATGGAGCCGGGTCCTATGGCTACACCTTC. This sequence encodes CASNGAGSYGYTF.

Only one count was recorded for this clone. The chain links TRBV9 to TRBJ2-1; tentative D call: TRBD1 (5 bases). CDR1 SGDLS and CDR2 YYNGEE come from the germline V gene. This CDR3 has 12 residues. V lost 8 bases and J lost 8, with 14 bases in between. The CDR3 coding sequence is TGTGCCAGGGATCACAGGCGGTATGAGCAGTTCTTC. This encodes CARDHRRYEQFF.

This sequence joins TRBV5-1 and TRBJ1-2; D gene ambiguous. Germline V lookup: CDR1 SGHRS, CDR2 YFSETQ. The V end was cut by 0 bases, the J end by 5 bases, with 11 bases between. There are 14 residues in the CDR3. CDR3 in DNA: TGCGCCAGCAGCTTGGCCAGACCGGTTTATGGCTACACCTTC. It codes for CASSLARPVYGYTF.

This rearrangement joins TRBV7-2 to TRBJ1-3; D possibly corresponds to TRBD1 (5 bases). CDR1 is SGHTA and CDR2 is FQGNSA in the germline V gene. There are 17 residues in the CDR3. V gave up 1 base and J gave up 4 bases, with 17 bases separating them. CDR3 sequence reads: CASSLVGTGFTGNTIYF. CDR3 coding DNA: TGTGCCAGCAGCTTAGTCGGAACAGGCTTTACCGGAAACACCATATATTTT.

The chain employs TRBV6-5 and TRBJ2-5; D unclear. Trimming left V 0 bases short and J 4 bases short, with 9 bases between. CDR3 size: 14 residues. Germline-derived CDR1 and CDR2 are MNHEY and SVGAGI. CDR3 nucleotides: TGTGCCAGCAGTTACTCTGTTTCGGTAGAGACCCAGTACTTC. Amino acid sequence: CASSYSVSVETQYF.

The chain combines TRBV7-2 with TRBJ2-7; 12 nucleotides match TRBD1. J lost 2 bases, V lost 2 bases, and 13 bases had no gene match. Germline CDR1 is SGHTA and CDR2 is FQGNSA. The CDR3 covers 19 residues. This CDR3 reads CASSLRGQGATGLAYEQYF. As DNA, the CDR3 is TGTGCCAGCAGCTTAAGGGGACAGGGGGCGACCGGACTAGCCTACGAGCAGTACTTC.

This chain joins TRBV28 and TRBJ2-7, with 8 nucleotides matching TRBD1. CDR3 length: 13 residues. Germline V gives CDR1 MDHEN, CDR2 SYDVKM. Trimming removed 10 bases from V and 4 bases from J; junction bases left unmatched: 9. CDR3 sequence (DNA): TGTGCCACCTTACTTAGGACAGGGTACGAGCAGTACTTC. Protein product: CATLLRTGYEQYF.

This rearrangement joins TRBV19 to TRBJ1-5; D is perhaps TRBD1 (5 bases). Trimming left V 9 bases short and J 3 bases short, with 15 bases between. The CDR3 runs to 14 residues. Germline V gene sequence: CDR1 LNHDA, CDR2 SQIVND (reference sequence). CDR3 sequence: CASLSQGTNQPQHF. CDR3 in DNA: TGTGCCAGCCTTTCTCAGGGTACCAATCAGCCCCAGCATTTT.

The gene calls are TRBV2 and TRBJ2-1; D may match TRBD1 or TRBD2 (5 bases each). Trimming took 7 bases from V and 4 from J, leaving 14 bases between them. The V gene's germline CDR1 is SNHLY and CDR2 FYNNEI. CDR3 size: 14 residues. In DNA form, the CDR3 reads TGTGCCAGCACGGGGACCGGCCTTTACAATGAGCAGTTCTTC. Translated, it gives CASTGTGLYNEQFF. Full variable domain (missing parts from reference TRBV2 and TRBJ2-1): EPEVTQTPSHQVTQMGQEVILRCVPISNHLYFYWYRQILGQKVEFLVSFYNNEISEKSEIFDDQFSVERPDGSNFTLKIRSTKLEDSAMYFCASTGTGLYNEQFFGPGTRLTVL.

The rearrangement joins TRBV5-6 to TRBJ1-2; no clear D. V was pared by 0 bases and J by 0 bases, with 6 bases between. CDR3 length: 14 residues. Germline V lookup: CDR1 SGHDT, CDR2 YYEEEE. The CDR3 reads CASSLDDANYGYTF. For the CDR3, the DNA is TGTGCCAGCAGCTTGGATGACGCTAACTATGGCTACACCTTC.

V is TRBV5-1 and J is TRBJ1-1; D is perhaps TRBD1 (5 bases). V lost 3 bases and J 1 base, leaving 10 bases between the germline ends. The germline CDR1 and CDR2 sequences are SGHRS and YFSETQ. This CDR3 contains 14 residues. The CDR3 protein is CASSYGTRNTEAFF. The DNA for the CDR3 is TGCGCCAGCAGCTACGGGACCAGGAACACTGAAGCTTTCTTT.

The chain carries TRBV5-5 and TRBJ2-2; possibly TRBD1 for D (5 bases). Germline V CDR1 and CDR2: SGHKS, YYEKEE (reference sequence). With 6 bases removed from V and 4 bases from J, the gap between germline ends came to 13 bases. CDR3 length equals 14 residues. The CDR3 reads CASKGQGVTGELFF. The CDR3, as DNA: TGTGCCAGCAAGGGTCAAGGGGTCACCGGGGAGCTGTTTTTT.

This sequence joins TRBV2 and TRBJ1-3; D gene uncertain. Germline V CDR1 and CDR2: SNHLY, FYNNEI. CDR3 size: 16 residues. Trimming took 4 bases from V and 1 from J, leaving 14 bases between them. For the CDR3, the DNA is TGTGCCAGCAGTGCCCTACTTTTGTCGTCTGGAAACACCATATATTTT. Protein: CASSALLLSSGNTIYF.

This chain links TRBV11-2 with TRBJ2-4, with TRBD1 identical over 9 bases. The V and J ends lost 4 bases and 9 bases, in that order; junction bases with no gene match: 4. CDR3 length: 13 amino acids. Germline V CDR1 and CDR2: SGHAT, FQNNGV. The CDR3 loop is CASSSGTGTIQYF. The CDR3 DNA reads TGTGCCAGCAGCTCCGGGACAGGGACCATTCAGTACTTC. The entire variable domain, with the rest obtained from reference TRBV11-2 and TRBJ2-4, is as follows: EAGVAQSPRYKIIEKRQSVAFWCNPISGHATLYWYQQILGQGPKLLIQFQNNGVVDDSQLPKDRFSAERLKGVDSTLKIQPAKLEDSAVYLCASSSGTGTIQYFGAGTRLSVL.